This entry lists 27 T cell receptor beta chains sequenced from one sample in a study of vaccination effects on CD4 cells after COVID-19. Their antigens remain unidentified. Sequencing used immunoSEQ multiplex PCR; TCRdb keeps in-frame clones, though not all of them. The table has around 25,000 clones, roughly 69% seen once. Antigen-specific CD4+ T cell clonotypes were called by their expansion after viral peptide-pool culture in ViraFEST. With more than 9 days of culture completed, CD4+ T cells were isolated. Confirmation by PCR established that the person had SARS-CoV-2 infection between March and December 2020. This specimen consisted of CD4+ T cells from PBMCs cultured with SARS-CoV-2 spike peptides, obtained before COVID-19 vaccination. The receptors come from a human donor who had a prior SARS-CoV-2 infection.

This clone was recorded a few times. The genes are TRBV7-8 and TRBJ2-7; D is uncertain. In germline, CDR1 is SGHVS, CDR2 FQNEAQ. The CDR3 extends over 15 amino acids. V lost 1 base and J lost 7, with 17 bases in between. The CDR3 DNA reads as TGTGCCAGCAGCTTAGATATCGTGAGGACGAGGGAGCAGTACTTC. It is translated as CASSLDIVRTREQYF.

Here the CDR3 DNA reads TGTGCCAGCTCACCACCGTCGGATTCTGGAAACACCATATATTTT. It translates to CASSPPSDSGNTIYF. The chain carries TRBV18 and TRBJ1-3; D is unclear. Germline loops: CDR1 KGHSH, CDR2 LQKENI. V lost 0 bases and J lost 1, with 7 bases in between. CDR3 size: 15 residues.

This chain connects TRBV7-2 to TRBJ2-5; 15 nucleotides line up with TRBD2. There are 18 residues in the CDR3. The J segment lost 5 bases and the V segment lost 7 bases, leaving 14 bases of the junction unmatched. CDR1 is SGHTA and CDR2 is FQGNSA in the germline V gene. CDR3 bases: TGTGCCAGCAAACCCAAAGGACTAGCGGGGGGGCTCTGGGAGACCCAGTACTTC. Its protein is CASKPKGLAGGLWETQYF.

In its sample, this clone was seen a few times. The rearrangement uses TRBV7-3 and TRBJ1-4; D is perhaps TRBD1 (6 bases). Germline V gives CDR1 SGHTA, CDR2 FQGTGA. The V end lost 5 bases, the J end lost 5 bases, and 21 bases lay between the germline ends. This CDR3 region has 17 residues. CDR3 amino acids: CASSSRVGHSPNEKLFF. The CDR3 nucleotides are TGTGCCAGCAGCAGCCGAGTGGGACACTCTCCCAATGAAAAACTGTTTTTT. The entire variable domain, with the rest obtained from reference TRBV7-3 and TRBJ1-4, is as follows: GAGVSQTPSNKVTEKGKYVELRCDPISGHTALYWYRQSLGQGPEFLIYFQGTGAADDSGLPNDRFFAVRPEGSVSTLKIQRTERGDSAVYLCASSSRVGHSPNEKLFFGSGTQLSVL.

The rearrangement links TRBV4-3 to TRBJ2-1, with TRBD2 matching over 7 bases. Unmatched junction bases numbered 10, after V lost 0 bases and J lost 8 bases. Germline CDR1 LGHNA, CDR2 YSLEER. This CDR3 spans 16 amino acids. CDR3 residues: CASSQDWAGVVDEQFF. The CDR3 bases are TGCGCCAGCAGCCAAGATTGGGCGGGAGTGGTCGATGAGCAGTTCTTC.

V usage is TRBV28 and J usage is TRBJ2-1; 10 positions agree with TRBD2. V trimming: 4 bases; J trimming: 6 bases; junction bases outside the gene matches: 9. The CDR3 runs to 16 residues. Germline V lookup: CDR1 MDHEN, CDR2 SYDVKM. The CDR3 nucleotides read TGTGCCAGCAGTTCCCAAAGCGGGAGGGGCGGCAATGAGCAGTTCTTC. It codes for CASSSQSGRGGNEQFF.

V and J are TRBV21-1 and TRBJ1-6. TRBV21-1 is given as a pseudogene. CDR3 length: 17 amino acids. The CDR3 loop is CASSKRARAGINSPLHF. As DNA, the CDR3 is TGTGCCAGCAGCAAAAGGGCCCGGGCGGGGATTAATTCACCCCTCCACTTT.

The genes are TRBV3-1 (or the pseudogene TRBV3-2) and TRBJ2-1, with D hard to call. V was pared by 4 bases and J by 7 bases, with 14 bases between. Per germline, CDR1 LGHDT and CDR2 YNNKEL (reference sequence). The CDR3 length is 14 residues. Here the CDR3 DNA reads TGTGCCAGCAGCCCTTACATCGTGGGAAATGAGCAGTTCTTC. Encoded protein: CASSPYIVGNEQFF.

The chain links TRBV5-1 to TRBJ2-1; TRBD2 agrees at 7 bases. Germline lookup yields CDR1 SGHRS and CDR2 YFSETQ. V dropped 4 bases and J dropped 7; count of bases not matched to a gene: 11. The CDR3 has 15 amino acids. CDR3 amino acids: CASSTAAGLWNEQFF. The CDR3 DNA is TGCGCCAGCAGCACCGCAGCGGGGCTTTGGAATGAGCAGTTCTTC.

This clone is medium-sized by share. The chain uses TRBV24-1 and TRBJ2-2, with a possible D match to TRBD1 (6 bases). CDR1 is KGHDR and CDR2 is SFDVKD in the germline V gene. CDR3 length equals 14 residues. V gave up 5 bases and J gave up 4 bases, with 10 bases separating them. In DNA form, the CDR3 reads TGTGCCACCAGTGTACAGGGCGGCACCGGGGAGCTGTTTTTT. Its translation: CATSVQGGTGELFF.

A few counts support this clone. This chain uses TRBV27 with TRBJ2-7; D gene ambiguous. CDR1 and CDR2 from the germline V gene are MNHEY and SMNVEV (reference sequence). The CDR3 is 13 residues long. The V end was cut by 7 bases, the J end by 0 bases, with 10 bases between. CDR3 sequence reads: CASTGRNSYEQYF. CDR3 sequence (DNA): TGTGCCAGCACGGGCAGGAACTCCTACGAGCAGTACTTC.

This sequence joins TRBV18 and TRBJ2-3, with 12 bases identical to TRBD2. This CDR3 has 18 residues. Germline V CDR1 and CDR2: KGHSH, LQKENI. Unmatched junction bases numbered 7, after V lost 3 bases and J lost 0 bases. CDR3 bases: TGTGCCAGCTCACCCCTAGCTCTAGCGGGAGGGAGCACAGATACGCAGTATTTT. This translates into CASSPLALAGGSTDTQYF.

The chain joins TRBV3-1 (or the pseudogene TRBV3-2) to TRBJ2-7; 7 bases are shared with TRBD2. The length of the CDR3 is 15 residues. J was trimmed by 3 bases and V by 4 bases; bases with no gene match: 9. The germline V gene has CDR1 LGHDT and CDR2 YNNKEL (reference sequence). CDR3 DNA sequence: TGTGCCAGCAGCCGGGACTACACCTCTCTCTACGAGCAGTACTTC. Translated: CASSRDYTSLYEQYF.

The chain uses TRBV7-2 and TRBJ2-3; D not certain. V lost 3 bases, J lost 1 base, and 11 bases lay in between. The CDR3 sequence is 15 residues long. Germline V lookup: CDR1 SGHTA, CDR2 FQGNSA. The CDR3 coding sequence is TGTGCCAGCAGCTTGAACGGTTGGGGCACAGATACGCAGTATTTT. Its protein product is CASSLNGWGTDTQYF.

The chain joins TRBV5-4 to TRBJ2-1; D perhaps matches TRBD1 (6 bases). The CDR3 spans 13 residues. Trimming left V 3 bases short and J 3 bases short, with 7 bases between. CDR1 SGHNT and CDR2 YYREEE come from the germline V gene (reference sequence). CDR3 region: CASSSDSYNEQFF. DNA for the CDR3: TGTGCCAGCAGCTCGGACAGCTACAATGAGCAGTTCTTC.

This clone came up once. The chain links TRBV5-8 to TRBJ1-5; 10 bases are a match to TRBD1. Germline CDR1 and CDR2: SGHTS and YDEGEE. The CDR3 contains 16 residues. Trimming cost V 0 bases and J 5 bases; bases outside gene matches: 5. CDR3 sequence (DNA): TGTGCCAGCAGCTTGGCCGGGACAGGGGATTATCAGCCCCAGCATTTT. Translation: CASSLAGTGDYQPQHF.

Points on this clone: The junction and the germline gene differ at one end; a read error may be behind it. This rearrangement joins TRBV7-7 to TRBJ2-3, with a possible D match to TRBD2 (5 bases). CDR1 is SSHAT, CDR2 FNYEAQ, per germline (reference sequence). The CDR3 totals 15 residues. The CDR3 sequence is CASSFGNSVTDTQYF. CDR3 DNA sequence: TGTGCTAGCAGCTTCGGGAATAGCGTCACAGATACGCAGTATTTT.

This clone was seen a few times. J is TRBJ1-1 and V is TRBV9; the D gene is possibly TRBD1 (5 bases). This CDR3 contains 14 residues. V shed 0 bases and J shed 1 base, with 7 bases lying between them. CDR1 and CDR2 from the germline V gene are SGDLS and YYNGEE. CDR3 residues: CASSVVQGNTEAFF. As DNA, the CDR3 is TGTGCCAGCAGCGTAGTGCAGGGGAACACTGAAGCTTTCTTT.

The rearrangement uses TRBV4-2 and TRBJ1-4; 7 nucleotides align to TRBD1. V lost 2 bases and J lost 7; bases outside the gene matches: 4. Per germline, CDR1 LGHNA and CDR2 YNFKEQ. The CDR3 loop spans 14 amino acids. The CDR3 sequence: CASSQIRGVEKLFF. As DNA, the CDR3 is TGTGCCAGCAGCCAAATCAGGGGGGTTGAAAAACTGTTTTTT.

This clone came up a few times. The chain combines TRBV7-9 with TRBJ1-6, with TRBD1 as a possible D gene (6 bases). V shed 5 bases and J shed 7 bases, with 21 bases lying between them. CDR3 size: 17 residues. The germline V gene encodes CDR1 SEHNR and CDR2 FQNEAQ (reference sequence). The CDR3 reads CASSLRAGESQNSPLHF. CDR3 bases: TGTGCCAGCAGCCTCCGGGCAGGGGAGAGTCAAAATTCACCCCTCCACTTT.

This clone counts as medium-sized (0.01 to 0.1%). This sequence joins TRBV7-2 and TRBJ1-5; a possible D gene is TRBD1 (6 bases). From germline, CDR1 is SGHTA and CDR2 FQGNSA. The germline V and J ends were trimmed by 5 bases and 5 bases, with 16 bases remaining between them. CDR3 size: 15 residues. The CDR3 loop reads CASSPTGGGYQPQHF. The CDR3 coding sequence is TGTGCCAGCAGCCCAACTGGGGGCGGGTATCAGCCCCAGCATTTT.

The chain recombines TRBV5-8 with TRBJ1-2; D not resolved. CDR1 SGHTS and CDR2 YDEGEE come from the germline V gene. There are 15 residues in the CDR3. V was shortened by 1 base and J by 7 bases, with 17 bases between the two germline ends. The CDR3 nucleotides are TGTGCCAGCAGCTTGTACTCTGTCGGCTCGACTGGCTACACCTTC. This sequence encodes CASSLYSVGSTGYTF.

In its sample, this clone was seen once. The chain uses TRBV5-5 and TRBJ2-3, with D possibly matching TRBD1 (6 bases). The CDR3 has 15 amino acids. Trimming cost V 0 bases and J 2 bases, with 10 bases left between them. The germline V gene has CDR1 SGHKS and CDR2 YYEKEE (reference sequence). CDR3 region: CASSLVAGVTDTQYF. The CDR3 DNA sequence: TGTGCCAGCAGCTTGGTTGCAGGGGTCACAGATACGCAGTATTTT.

The rearrangement links TRBV9 to TRBJ2-7; weak D call: TRBD1 (5 bases). The CDR3 is 14 residues long. V was trimmed by 0 bases and J by 0 bases, leaving 7 bases between them. Germline lookup yields CDR1 SGDLS and CDR2 YYNGEE. CDR3 loop: CASSVGQRSYEQYF. In nucleotides, the CDR3 is TGTGCCAGCAGCGTAGGACAGCGCTCCTACGAGCAGTACTTC. Variable domain in full (rest from reference TRBV9 and TRBJ2-7): DSGVTQTPKHLITATGQRVTLRCSPRSGDLSVYWYQQSLDQGLQFLIQYYNGEERAKGNILERFSAQQFPDLHSELNLSSLELGDSALYFCASSVGQRSYEQYFGPGTRLTVT.

The rearrangement links TRBV7-9 to TRBJ1-5, with TRBD1 as a possible D gene (6 bases). The CDR3 is 14 amino acids. V lost 5 bases, J lost 5 bases, and 13 bases lay in between. CDR1 and CDR2 (germline): SEHNR, FQNEAQ (reference sequence). CDR3 loop: CASSLTGLYQPQHF. In DNA form, the CDR3 reads TGTGCCAGCAGCCTTACAGGGTTATATCAGCCCCAGCATTTT.

The V call is TRBV7-9, the J call TRBJ2-6, with unresolved D. Trimming took 4 bases from V and 0 from J, leaving 19 bases between them. The CDR3 loop spans 19 amino acids. Germline V gene sequence: CDR1 SEHNR, CDR2 FQNEAQ (reference sequence). CDR3 region: CASSSFPGWRHSGANVLTF. The CDR3 region has the DNA TGTGCCAGCAGCTCTTTCCCCGGATGGCGACACTCTGGGGCCAACGTCCTGACTTTC.

This clone was observed a handful of times. The chain recombines TRBV11-3 with TRBJ2-3, with 9 positions matching TRBD2. The CDR3 is 15 amino acids. The germline V gene has CDR1 SGHNT and CDR2 YENEEA. The V gene end was trimmed by 1 base and the J gene end by 6 bases; junction bases not matched to a gene: 5. Written as DNA, the CDR3 is TGTGCCAGCAGCTTAGTAGCGGGAGCTTCGGATACGCAGTATTTT. Translating gives CASSLVAGASDTQYF.